This TCR beta chain stems from a study of OX40 agonist ivuxolimab in advanced cancers. Background for the entire study: The costimulatory receptor OX40 (CD134) was targeted by ivuxolimab, a fully human IgG2 agonistic monoclonal antibody. In the dose-escalation cohort, 82.7% of patients were male, and the mean age was roughly 60 years, with a range of roughly 23 to 85. The paper covers the monotherapy dose-escalation part of the phase I ivuxolimab trial, which included N ≈ 50 patients. Peripheral TCRbeta sequencing was intended to test whether TCR sequence diversity was altered and clonal T-cell expansion was caused by ivuxolimab. Prior anti-PD-1, anti-PD-L1 or anti-CTLA-4 therapy was permitted, and checkpoint inhibitors had been received by about 36% of dose-escalation patients. Among the roughly 50 dose-escalation patients, roughly 20 had hepatocellular carcinoma, approximately 15 melanoma, 9 renal cell carcinoma and 9 head and neck cancer. Partial responses occurred in three dose-escalation patients: two with cutaneous melanoma and one with hepatocellular carcinoma. Intravenous ivuxolimab was administered to patients every 2 weeks at six dose levels: 0.01, 0.1, 0.3, 1.5, 3 and 10 mg/kg.

The study at large found these results: In partial responders in the 0.1-3.0 mg/kg groups, normalized peripheral clonal expansion was found to be among the lowest, especially among CD8+ T cells. After ivuxolimab, expanded clones were on average more numerous among CD8+ T cells than among CD4+ T cells. Low levels of normalized T-cell clonal expansion were also shown by some nonresponding patients. Clonal expansion of both CD4+ and CD8+ blood T cells was observed from baseline to week 6 at doses 0.1 to 3.0 mg/kg. Antigen specificity was not determined for the clonally expanded peripheral T cells.

Trimming takes 3 bases from V and 6 bases from J, and the germline ends sit 8 bases apart. In the germline V gene (reference sequence), CDR1 corresponds to LNHDA and CDR2 to SQIVND. The CDR3 contains 12 residues, cysteine and phenylalanine counted. The sequence is cut down to CDR3 DNA, 36 bases in frame from base 1. Remarks on this clone: The antigen this receptor binds is unknown. There are no base qualities to consult, and no much larger clone falls within one base.

To sequence the TCRbeta CDR3 region, genomic DNA was isolated from the sorted cells. TCRbeta CDR3 regions were sequenced using the immunoSEQ Assay. In its TCRdb copy, this immuneACCESS table keeps in-frame sequences only and misses some clones. Where compared with another copy, unresolved V genes explain less than half of these, and the others have no known cause. Within this sample are fewer than 100,000 clones, with 84% of them counted one time only. The ten largest clonotypes hold 0.4% to 0.55% of the sample. Patients with a history of autoimmune disease or receiving systemic immunosuppression were excluded from the trial. Peripheral blood for TCR sequencing was collected from all dose cohorts at baseline, on cycle 4 day 1, and on cycle 7 day 1. The samples were drawn from a first-in-human, open-label, multicenter phase I dose-escalation trial of ivuxolimab. The trial enrolled adults with locally advanced or metastatic head and neck squamous cell, hepatocellular, melanoma or renal cell carcinoma. Before TCR sequencing, CD4+ T cells and CD8+ T cells from peripheral blood were sorted into separate populations.

The origin of this receptor is an adult with an advanced solid tumor such as melanoma, head and neck, liver or kidney cancer. Recombination joined TRBV19 with TRBJ1-2; confidence is insufficient to name the D gene. The specimen was CD4+ or CD8+ T cells sorted from blood, collected in a trial of the OX40 agonist ivuxolimab. In nucleotide form, the sequence is TGTGCCAGTAGTATGGCCCCCAATGGCTACACCTTC. This sequence encodes CASSMAPNGYTF.